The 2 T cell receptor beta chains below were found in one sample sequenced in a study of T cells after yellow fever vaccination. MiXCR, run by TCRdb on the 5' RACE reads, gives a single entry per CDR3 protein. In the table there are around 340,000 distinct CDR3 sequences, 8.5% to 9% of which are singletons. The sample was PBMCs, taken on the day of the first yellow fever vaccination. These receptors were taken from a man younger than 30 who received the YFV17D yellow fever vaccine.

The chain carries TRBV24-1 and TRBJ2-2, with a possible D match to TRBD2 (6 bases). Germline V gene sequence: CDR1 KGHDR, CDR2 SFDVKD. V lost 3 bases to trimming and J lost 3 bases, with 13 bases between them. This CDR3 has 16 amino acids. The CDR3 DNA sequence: TGTGCCACCAGTGATCGGCGGGGCGGGGACACCGGGGAGCTGTTTTTT. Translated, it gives CATSDRRGGDTGELFF.

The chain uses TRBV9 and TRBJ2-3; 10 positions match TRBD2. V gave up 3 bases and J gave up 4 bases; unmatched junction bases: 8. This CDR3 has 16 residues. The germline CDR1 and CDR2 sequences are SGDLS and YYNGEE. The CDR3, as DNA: TGTGCCAGCAGCGGGGAGCGGGGGGGCTCGCCAGATACGCAGTATTTT. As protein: CASSGERGGSPDTQYF.